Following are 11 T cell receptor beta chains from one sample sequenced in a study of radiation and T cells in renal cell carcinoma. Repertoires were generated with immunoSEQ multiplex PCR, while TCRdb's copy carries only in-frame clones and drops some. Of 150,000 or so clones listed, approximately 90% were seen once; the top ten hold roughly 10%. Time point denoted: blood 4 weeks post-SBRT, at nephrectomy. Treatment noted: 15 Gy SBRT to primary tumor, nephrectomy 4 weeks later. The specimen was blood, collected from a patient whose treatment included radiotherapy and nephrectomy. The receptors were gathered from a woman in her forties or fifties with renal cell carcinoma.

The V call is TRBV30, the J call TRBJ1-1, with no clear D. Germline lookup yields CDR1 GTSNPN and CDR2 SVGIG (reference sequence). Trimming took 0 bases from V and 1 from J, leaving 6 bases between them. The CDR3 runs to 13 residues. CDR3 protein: CAWSVTPNTEAFF. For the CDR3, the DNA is TGTGCCTGGAGTGTTACCCCGAACACTGAAGCTTTCTTT.

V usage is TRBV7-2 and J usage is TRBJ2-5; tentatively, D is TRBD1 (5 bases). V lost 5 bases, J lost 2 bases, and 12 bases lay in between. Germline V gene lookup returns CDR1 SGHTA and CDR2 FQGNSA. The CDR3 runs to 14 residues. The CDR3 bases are TGTGCCAGCAGCCTATCCGACAGACAAGAGACCCAGTACTTC. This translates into CASSLSDRQETQYF.

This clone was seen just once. CDR3 DNA: TGTGCCAGCAGCTTAGGGACTAGCGCTTACGAGCAGTACTTC. It yields the protein CASSLGTSAYEQYF. The genes are TRBV7-8 and TRBJ2-7; TRBD2 agrees at 9 bases. CDR1 SGHVS and CDR2 FQNEAQ come from the germline V gene. This CDR3 has 14 residues. The V gene end was trimmed by 1 base and the J gene end by 4 bases; junction bases not matched to a gene: 2.

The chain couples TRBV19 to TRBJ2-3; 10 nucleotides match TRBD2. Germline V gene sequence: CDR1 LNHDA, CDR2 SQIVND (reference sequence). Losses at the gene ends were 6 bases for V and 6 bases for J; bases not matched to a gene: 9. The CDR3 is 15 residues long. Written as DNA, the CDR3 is TGTGCCAGTAGATATCTAGCGGGGGCGGCGGATACGCAGTATTTT. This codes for CASRYLAGAADTQYF.

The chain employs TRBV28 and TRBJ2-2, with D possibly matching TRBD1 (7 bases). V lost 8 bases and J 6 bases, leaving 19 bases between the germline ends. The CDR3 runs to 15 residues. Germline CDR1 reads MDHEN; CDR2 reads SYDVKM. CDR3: CASSIGGWEAGELFF. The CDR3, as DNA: TGTGCCAGCTCAATAGGGGGCTGGGAGGCCGGGGAGCTGTTTTTT.

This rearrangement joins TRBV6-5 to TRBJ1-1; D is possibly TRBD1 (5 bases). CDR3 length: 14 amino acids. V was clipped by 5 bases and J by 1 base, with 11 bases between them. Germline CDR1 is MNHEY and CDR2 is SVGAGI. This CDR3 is CASSKTRANTEAFF. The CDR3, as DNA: TGTGCCAGCAGTAAGACCAGGGCGAACACTGAAGCTTTCTTT.

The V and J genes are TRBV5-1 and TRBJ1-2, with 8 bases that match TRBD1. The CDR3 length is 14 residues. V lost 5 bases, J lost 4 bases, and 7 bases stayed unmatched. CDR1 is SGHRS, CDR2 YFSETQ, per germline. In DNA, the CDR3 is TGCGCCAGCAGGGAGGGACAGGAAGTCTATGGCTACACCTTC. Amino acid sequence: CASREGQEVYGYTF.

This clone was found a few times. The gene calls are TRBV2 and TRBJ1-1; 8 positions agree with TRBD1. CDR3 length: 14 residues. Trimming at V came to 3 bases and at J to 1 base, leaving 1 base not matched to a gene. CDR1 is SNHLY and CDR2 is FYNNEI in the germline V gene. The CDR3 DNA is TGTGCCAGCAGTGACAGGGGGCGGAACACTGAAGCTTTCTTT. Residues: CASSDRGRNTEAFF.

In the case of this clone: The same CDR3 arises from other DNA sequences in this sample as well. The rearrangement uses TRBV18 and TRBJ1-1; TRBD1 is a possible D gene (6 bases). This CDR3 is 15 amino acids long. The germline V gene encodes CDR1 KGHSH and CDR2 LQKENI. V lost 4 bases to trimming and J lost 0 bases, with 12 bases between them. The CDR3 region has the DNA TGTGCCAGCTCACTAAGGGACAACATGAACACTGAAGCTTTCTTT. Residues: CASSLRDNMNTEAFF.

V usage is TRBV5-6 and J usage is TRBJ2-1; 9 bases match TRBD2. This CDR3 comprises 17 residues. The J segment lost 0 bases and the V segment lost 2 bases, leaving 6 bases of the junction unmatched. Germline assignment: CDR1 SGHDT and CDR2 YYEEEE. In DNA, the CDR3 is TGTGCCAGCAGCTTACTTAGCGGGGGAACCTCCTACAATGAGCAGTTCTTC. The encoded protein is CASSLLSGGTSYNEQFF. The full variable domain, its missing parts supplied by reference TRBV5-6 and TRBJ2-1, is DAGVTQSPTHLIKTRGQQVTLRCSPKSGHDTVSWYQQALGQGPQFIFQYYEEEERQRGNFPDRFSGHQFPNYSSELNVNALLLGDSALYLCASSLLSGGTSYNEQFFGPGTRLTVL.

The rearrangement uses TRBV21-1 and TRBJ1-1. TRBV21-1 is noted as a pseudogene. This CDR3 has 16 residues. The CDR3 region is CASSPREGLTNTEAFF. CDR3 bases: TGTGCCAGCAGCCCTCGGGAGGGACTTACGAACACTGAAGCTTTCTTT.